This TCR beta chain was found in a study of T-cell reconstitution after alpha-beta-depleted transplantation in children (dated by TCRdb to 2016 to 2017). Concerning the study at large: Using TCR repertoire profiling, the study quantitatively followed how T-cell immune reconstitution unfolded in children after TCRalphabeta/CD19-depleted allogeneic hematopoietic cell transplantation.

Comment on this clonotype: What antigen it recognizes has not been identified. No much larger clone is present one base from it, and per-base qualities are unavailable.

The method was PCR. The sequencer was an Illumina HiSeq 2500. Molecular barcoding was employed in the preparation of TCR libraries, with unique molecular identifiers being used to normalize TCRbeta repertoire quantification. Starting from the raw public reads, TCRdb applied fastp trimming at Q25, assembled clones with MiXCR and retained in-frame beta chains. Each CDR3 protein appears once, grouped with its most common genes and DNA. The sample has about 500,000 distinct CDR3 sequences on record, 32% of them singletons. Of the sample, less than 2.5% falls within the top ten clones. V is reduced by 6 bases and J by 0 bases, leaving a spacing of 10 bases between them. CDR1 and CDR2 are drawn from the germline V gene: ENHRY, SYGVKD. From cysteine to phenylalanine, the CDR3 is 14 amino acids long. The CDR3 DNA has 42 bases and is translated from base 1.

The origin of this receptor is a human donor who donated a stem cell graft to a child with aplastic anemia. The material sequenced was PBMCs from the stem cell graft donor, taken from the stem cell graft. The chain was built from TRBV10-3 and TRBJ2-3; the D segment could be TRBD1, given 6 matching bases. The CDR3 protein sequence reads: CAIRDRKSTDTQYF. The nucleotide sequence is TGTGCCATCAGAGACAGGAAAAGCACAGATACGCAGTATTTT.